A single sample is the source of the 26 T cell receptor beta chains below, sequenced in a study of glioma-infiltrating T cells. Amplification of TCR alpha and beta CDR3 regions from RNA used iRepertoire nested multiplex PCR. TCRdb reprocessed the multiplex PCR reads via MiXCR and lists one record per CDR3 protein. The table shows roughly 3,900 distinct CDR3 sequences, with roughly 31% occurring only once. Sample: glioma tissue, nonneoplastic brain tissue, or PBMCs (not recorded which). The receptors stem from a human donor with low-grade glioma or glioblastoma, undergoing nonglioma brain surgery, or in good health (not recorded which).

By frequency in the sample, this clonotype is large. This chain joins TRBV27 and TRBJ1-2, with D possibly being TRBD1 (6 bases). Germline V lookup: CDR1 MNHEY, CDR2 SMNVEV (reference sequence). Between the trimmed V and J ends, which lost 4 bases and 7 bases, there was a span of 13 bases. The CDR3 extends over 13 amino acids. CDR3 nucleotide sequence: TGTGCCAGCAGTTCGTCGGGACATGTTGGCTACACCTTC. It codes for CASSSSGHVGYTF.

This clonotype was picked up a small number of times. This may stem from a read error, because a much larger clone lies one nucleotide away. The chain combines TRBV20-1 with TRBJ1-1, with 7 bases fitting TRBD1. The CDR3 is 17 residues long. Germline CDR1 reads DFQATT; CDR2 reads SNEGSKA (reference sequence). V trimming: 0 bases; J trimming: 2 bases; junction bases outside the gene matches: 12. As DNA, the CDR3 is TGCAGTGCTAGAGACCCGACCGTACAGGGGCAAAACACTGAAGCTTTCTTT. Amino acid sequence: CSARDPTVQGQNTEAFF.

This clonotype is medium-sized (0.01 to 0.1%). This CDR3 reads CASSLSGPLNSPLHF. CDR3 coding DNA: TGTGCCAGCAGTTTATCGGGGCCGCTTAATTCACCCCTCCACTTT. This rearrangement joins TRBV27 to TRBJ1-6; the D gene is possibly TRBD1 (5 bases). The V end lost 0 bases, the J end lost 6 bases, and 9 bases lay between the germline ends. This CDR3 contains 15 residues. CDR1 MNHEY and CDR2 SMNVEV come from the germline V gene (reference sequence).

This clonotype has only one observation. Just one base apart from a much larger clone, this may be a read error. The CDR3 reads CASSPGLADQPKHF. CDR3 sequence (DNA): TGCGCCAGCAGCCCAGGCCTGGCGGATCAGCCCAAGCATTTT. The rearrangement links TRBV4-1 to TRBJ1-5; D is uncertain. The CDR3 is 14 amino acids. Germline CDR1 reads MGHRA; CDR2 reads YSYEKL.

In this sample, this clonotype turned up a few times. This chain joins TRBV29-1 and TRBJ2-3; TRBD1 matches at 10 bases. CDR3 length: 15 residues. V lost 3 bases, J lost 7 bases, and 10 bases stayed unmatched. From germline, CDR1 is SQVTM and CDR2 ANQGSEA. CDR3 sequence: CSVEVWTGGVYTQYF. The CDR3 DNA sequence: TGCAGCGTTGAGGTATGGACAGGGGGAGTCTATACGCAGTATTTT.

At least ten counts were recorded for this clonotype. The chain uses TRBV20-1 and TRBJ2-3; TRBD1 might be the D (7 bases). Trimming cost V 2 bases and J 7 bases, with 13 bases left between them. CDR1 is DFQATT and CDR2 is SNEGSKA in the germline V gene (reference sequence). There are 13 residues in the CDR3. The DNA of the CDR3 is TGCAGTGCTAGATCAGGGGGGCGAAATACGCAGTATTTT. Translating gives CSARSGGRNTQYF.

This clonotype was detected ten times or more. The rearrangement uses TRBV4-3 and TRBJ1-3; no clear D gene. The CDR3 has 16 amino acids. The V end was cut by 1 base, the J end by 2 bases, with 12 bases between. Germline-derived CDR1 and CDR2 are LGHNA and YSLEER. CDR3 sequence (DNA): TGCGCCAGCAGCCAAGTTCGGAGTCAAGCTGGAAACACCATATATTTT. This translates into CASSQVRSQAGNTIYF.

This clonotype qualifies as medium-sized. The chain joins TRBV10-3 to TRBJ1-3; D might be TRBD1 (5 bases). The CDR3 loop spans 13 amino acids. The V and J ends lost 0 bases and 9 bases respectively, with 9 bases between them. CDR1 is ENHRY, CDR2 SYGVKD, per germline. CDR3 nucleotide sequence: TGTGCCATCAGTGAGTCGAATAGGGGCACCATATATTTT. It codes for CAISESNRGTIYF.

This clonotype is labeled large (0.1 to 1%). The V call is TRBV27, the J call TRBJ2-6, with D perhaps TRBD1 (5 bases). This CDR3 spans 16 amino acids. V lost 5 bases to trimming and J lost 0 bases, with 11 bases between them. From germline, CDR1 is MNHEY and CDR2 SMNVEV (reference sequence). The CDR3 here is CASSINQGSGANVLTF. For the CDR3, the DNA is TGTGCCAGCAGTATTAATCAGGGCTCTGGGGCCAACGTCCTGACTTTC.

Turning to this clonotype: This may be a read error: a much more frequent sequence differs by one nucleotide. The chain combines TRBV2 with TRBJ2-5, with 11 bases aligning to TRBD1. Germline V gene lookup returns CDR1 SNHLY and CDR2 FYNNEI. The CDR3 spans 15 residues. CDR3 bases: TGTACCAGCAGATGGACAGGGGGCAGCCAAGAGACCCAGTACTTC. Its translation: CTSRWTGGSQETQYF.

The CDR3 loop is CASSSWTGEETQYF. The CDR3 bases are TGTGCCAGCAGCTCATGGACAGGGGAAGAGACCCAGTACTTC. This chain joins TRBV6-1 and TRBJ2-5, with TRBD1 matching 9 bases. The germline CDR1 and CDR2 sequences are MNHNS and SASEGT. The CDR3 spans 14 residues. The V and J ends lost 6 bases and 3 bases, in that order; junction bases with no gene match: 5.

This clonotype is medium-sized in the sample. The chain has TRBV12-3 or TRBV12-4 and TRBJ1-2; 7 nucleotides line up with TRBD1. The V segment lost 5 bases and the J segment 4 bases; nucleotides outside the gene matches: 1. This CDR3 comprises 12 residues. The CDR3 nucleotides read TGTGCCAGCAGTGGGACAGCCTATGGCTACACCTTC. It encodes CASSGTAYGYTF.

This clonotype qualifies as medium-sized. The chain joins TRBV20-1 to TRBJ2-3; 10 nucleotides match TRBD2. The CDR3 length is 15 residues. Germline V gene lookup returns CDR1 DFQATT and CDR2 SNEGSKA (reference sequence). V was pared by 6 bases and J by 6 bases, with 12 bases of the junction left unmatched. The CDR3 DNA sequence: TGCAGTGCCCGGGACGCTAGCGGGGGACGGGATACGCAGTATTTT. Translating it yields CSARDASGGRDTQYF.

By share of the sample, this clonotype is medium-sized. This chain uses TRBV6-1 with TRBJ1-2; TRBD1 matches at 9 bases. The CDR3 is 13 residues long. V was clipped by 3 bases and J by 4 bases; unmatched bases: 0. Per germline, CDR1 MNHNS and CDR2 SASEGT. CDR3 residues: CASSETGGYGYTF. CDR3 bases: TGTGCCAGCAGTGAGACAGGGGGCTATGGCTACACCTTC.

V gene TRBV7-9 combines with J gene TRBJ1-1; D gene unclear. This CDR3 has 11 residues. V was cut by 0 bases and J by 14 bases, with 10 bases left in between. Germline CDR1 SEHNR, CDR2 FQNEAQ (reference sequence). The CDR3 nucleotides read TGTGCCAGCAGCTTAGCGGGTAGGGCCTTCTTT. The encoded protein is CASSLAGRAFF. Using reference TRBV7-9 and TRBJ1-1 for the parts outside the CDR3, the full variable domain is DTGVSQNPRHKITKRGQNVTFRCDPISEHNRLYWYRQTLGQGPEFLTYFQNEAQLEKSRLLSDRFSAERPKGSFSTLEIQRTEQGDSAMYLCASSLAGRAFFGQGTRLTVV.

This clonotype has a handful of counts. This chain connects TRBV6-2 or TRBV6-3 to TRBJ1-4; D is uncertain. The CDR3 has 12 amino acids. The V end lost 6 bases, the J end lost 2 bases, and 4 bases lay between the germline ends. Germline CDR1 is MNHEY and CDR2 is SVGEGT. The CDR3 coding sequence is TGTGCCAGCAGGCCTACTAATGAAAAACTGTTTTTT. Protein product: CASRPTNEKLFF.

Details on this clonotype: The junction shows a germline mismatch at one end, possibly a read error. V usage is TRBV6-2 or TRBV6-3 and J usage is TRBJ2-7; no clear D gene. The CDR3 has 13 residues. Germline assignment: CDR1 MNHEY and CDR2 SVGEGT. DNA of the CDR3: TGTGCCAGCAGGGACGGGTCCTCCTACGAGCAGTACTTT. It is translated as CASRDGSSYEQYF.

This clonotype occurred many times. The V and J genes are TRBV7-2 and TRBJ1-5, with D hard to call. The germline V gene encodes CDR1 SGHTA and CDR2 FQGNSA. V lost 7 bases and J lost 2, with 15 bases in between. The CDR3 length is 15 residues. Written as DNA, the CDR3 is TGTGCCAGCACCTCGGAGGGAACCGGCAATCAGCCCCAGCATTTT. It codes for CASTSEGTGNQPQHF. Together with reference TRBV7-2 and TRBJ1-5, the CDR3 gives the full variable domain: GAGVSQSPSNKVTEKGKDVELRCDPISGHTALYWYRQSLGQGLEFLIYFQGNSAPDKSGLPSDRFSAERTGGSVSTLTIQRTQQEDSAVYLCASTSEGTGNQPQHFGDGTRLSIL.

Relative to its sample, this clonotype is large. The rearrangement links TRBV6-1 to TRBJ1-1; D call uncertain. This CDR3 contains 13 residues. In germline, CDR1 is MNHNS, CDR2 SASEGT. Trimming took 5 bases from V and 3 from J, leaving 10 bases between them. Here the CDR3 DNA reads TGTGCCAGCAGTCCCTCGGGAGACACTGAAGCTTTCTTT. It encodes CASSPSGDTEAFF.

This clonotype has a count of ten or more. V and J are TRBV7-9 and TRBJ2-1, with D possibly TRBD2 on 6 matching bases. The V end was cut by 4 bases, the J end by 3 bases, with 13 bases between. Germline CDR1 reads SEHNR; CDR2 reads FQNEAQ (reference sequence). This CDR3 is 15 amino acids long. CDR3 region: CASSSSGPSYNEQFF. In DNA, the CDR3 is TGTGCCAGCAGCTCGAGCGGGCCTAGCTACAATGAGCAGTTCTTC.

In regard to this clonotype: A read error is possible here, since a much larger clone lies one base away. The rearrangement links TRBV9 to TRBJ2-1, with 10 bases aligning to TRBD1. CDR1 is SGDLS and CDR2 is YYNGEE in the germline V gene. This CDR3 is 15 amino acids long. Written as DNA, the CDR3 is TGTGCCAGCAGCTGGGGACAGGGGCAATACAATAAGCAGTTCTTC. It codes for CASSWGQGQYNKQFF.

This clonotype was counted a few times. The rearrangement links TRBV10-3 to TRBJ1-2; TRBD1 matches at 8 bases. This CDR3 has 15 residues. From germline, CDR1 is ENHRY and CDR2 SYGVKD. Trimming at V came to 11 bases and at J to 2 bases, leaving 13 bases not matched to a gene. DNA for the CDR3: TGTGCCTCTGCCCAGGCAGGGGGCTCGAACTATGGCTACACCTTC. This sequence encodes CASAQAGGSNYGYTF.

This clonotype was seen repeatedly, ten times or more. This chain uses TRBV19 with TRBJ1-4, with 8 bases matching TRBD1. V was clipped by 5 bases and J by 1 base; unmatched bases: 6. This CDR3 region has 16 residues. Germline lookup yields CDR1 LNHDA and CDR2 SQIVND (reference sequence). CDR3 protein: CASSPGTGRTNEKLFF. DNA for the CDR3: TGTGCCAGTAGTCCCGGGACAGGAAGAACTAATGAAAAACTGTTTTTT.

Turning to this clonotype: One end of the junction varies from germline; a read error may be responsible. The genes are TRBV20-1 and TRBJ1-2; 11 nucleotides agree with TRBD1. The germline CDR1 and CDR2 sequences are DFQATT and SNEGSKA (reference sequence). This CDR3 spans 14 amino acids. CDR3 DNA: TGCAGTGCTAGACAGGGACAGGGGGACTATGGCTACAACTTC. Translating gives CSARQGQGDYGYNF.

This clonotype is classed as large (0.1 to 1%). The chain combines TRBV15 with TRBJ1-1; maybe TRBD1 (5 bases). The CDR3 contains 14 residues. V gave up 2 bases and J gave up 3 bases, with 10 bases separating them. Germline CDR1 is LNHNV and CDR2 is YYDKDF (reference sequence). The CDR3 is CATSRRAQDTEAFF. The CDR3 nucleotides are TGTGCCACCAGCAGACGAGCACAGGACACTGAAGCTTTCTTT.

This clonotype was seen once. This may stem from a read error, because a much larger clone lies one nucleotide away. The rearrangement uses TRBV29-1 and TRBJ1-2; no clear D. V lost 3 bases to trimming and J lost 4 bases, with 9 bases between them. The CDR3 extends over 12 amino acids. The V gene's germline CDR1 is SQVTM and CDR2 ANQGSEA. The CDR3 spells CSVEGLSYGYTF. The CDR3 DNA follows: TGCAGCGTTGAGGGTTTAAGCTATGGCTACACCTTC.